This TCR beta chain emerged from a study of blood T cell repertoires in COVID-19. Study-wide background: Acute-phase and convalescent COVID-19 samples originated in the United States, Italy and Spain.

The germline V and J ends were trimmed by 1 base and 0 bases, with 4 bases remaining between them. Germline assignment: CDR1 SGHDT and CDR2 YYEEEE. CDR3 size: 14 residues. Sequencing used immunoSEQ multiplex PCR; TCRdb keeps in-frame clones, though not all of them. This sample yields about 260,000 clones, of which about 91% are seen a single time; over 1% belongs to the top ten. The J gene is TRBJ1-4, the V gene TRBV5-6; D is uncertain. The specimen was PBMCs or T cells enriched from blood (not recorded which). This receptor was identified in a woman between 40 and 55 years old with acute COVID-19. The CDR3 protein is CASSLTATNEKLFF. The DNA for the CDR3 is TGTGCCAGCAGCTTGACAGCAACTAATGAAAAACTGTTTTTT.